This is a list of T cell receptor beta chains from one sample in a study of cytotoxic CD8 clonotypes in ibrutinib-treated CLL. This table comes from immunoSEQ multiplex PCR, and its TCRdb copy is limited to in-frame clones, with some not included. The data show 130,000 or so clones, roughly 84% seen once. Sequenced material: PBMCs, taken after 24 months of ibrutinib treatment. These receptors all stem from a human donor with chronic lymphocytic leukemia. Both conserved end residues are part of each CDR3. A D gene is named only where the DNA matches it firmly. Expanded clones get a size class; other rows say once, few or many, or leave the size out.

size,J,D,V,CDR3,DNA
-,TRBJ1-2,-,TRBV6-1,CASSIFGQGDYGYTF,TGTGCCAGCAGTATCTTCGGGCAGGGAGACTATGGCTACACCTTC
-,TRBJ1-6,-,TRBV6-1,CASSEDQGSYSPLHF,TGTGCCAGCAGTGAAGATCAGGGTTCGTATTCACCCCTCCACTTT
medium-sized,TRBJ1-6,-,TRBV7-9,CATQPQAPLHF,TGTGCCACCCAGCCCCAGGCACCCCTCCACTTT
few,TRBJ2-7,-,TRBV7-6,CASSPTSWFYEQYF,TGTGCCAGCAGCCCGACTAGTTGGTTCTACGAGCAGTACTTC
-,TRBJ1-3,-,TRBV19,CASSIRGVSGNTIYF,TGTGCCAGTAGTATAAGAGGTGTCTCTGGAAACACCATATATTTT
-,TRBJ2-5,TRBD1,TRBV5-4,CASSSGQGAGETQYF,TGTGCCAGCAGCTCGGGACAGGGGGCGGGGGAGACCCAGTACTTC
few,TRBJ2-7,-,TRBV11-2,CASSLQGLYEQYF,TGTGCCAGCAGCTTGCAGGGACTCTACGAGCAGTACTTC
-,TRBJ1-5,-,TRBV13,CASSLGIGGVSNQPQHF,TGTGCCAGCAGCCTCGGTATAGGGGGGGTTAGCAATCAGCCCCAGCATTTT
-,TRBJ2-5,-,TRBV9,CASSVGWGQETQYF,TGTGCCAGCAGCGTAGGTTGGGGACAAGAGACCCAGTACTTC
-,TRBJ1-3,TRBD1,TRBV7-2,CASSSISGRGPSGNTIYF,TGTGCCAGCAGCTCGATCTCGGGCAGGGGGCCCTCTGGAAACACCATATATTTT
-,TRBJ2-3,TRBD1,TRBV7-8,CASSETGGHTQYF,TGTGCCAGCAGCGAGACAGGGGGGCATACGCAGTATTTT
-,TRBJ1-1,TRBD1,TRBV18,CASSRDRGTEAFF,TGTGCCAGCTCACGGGACAGAGGCACTGAAGCTTTCTTT
-,TRBJ2-2,TRBD1,TRBV6-5,CASRADRATTGELFF,TGTGCCAGCAGAGCAGACAGGGCGACAACCGGGGAGCTGTTTTTT
-,TRBJ1-1,TRBD1,TRBV4-2,CASSQSTGGDTEAFF,TGTGCCAGCAGCCAATCAACAGGGGGGGACACTGAAGCTTTCTTT
-,TRBJ1-4,-,TRBV27,CASSLFARGREKLFF,TGTGCCAGCAGTTTATTCGCCCGGGGGCGTGAAAAACTGTTTTTT
-,TRBJ2-5,-,TRBV7-7,CASSLVSAAQETQYF,TGTGCCAGCAGCTTAGTCTCGGCAGCCCAAGAGACCCAGTACTTC
few,TRBJ2-3,TRBD2,TRBV9,CASSHPGLAGGPTQYF,TGTGCCAGCAGCCATCCTGGACTAGCGGGGGGCCCCACGCAGTATTTT
-,TRBJ2-7,TRBD1,TRBV15,CATRNPGTGSYEQYF,TGTGCCACCAGGAATCCCGGGACAGGCTCCTACGAGCAGTACTTC
-,TRBJ2-7,-,TRBV6-5,CASRALGPPYEQYF,TGTGCCAGCAGAGCTCTGGGACCTCCATACGAGCAGTACTTC
once,TRBJ1-1,-,TRBV19,CASSMYQGRAVEAFF,TGTGCCAGTAGTATGTATCAGGGAAGGGCGGTTGAAGCTTTCTTT
few,TRBJ1-1,-,TRBV12-5,CASGSNLRLTEAFF,TGTGCTAGTGGTTCCAACCTAAGACTAACTGAAGCTTTCTTT
-,TRBJ2-3,-,TRBV14,CASSQRIADTQYF,TGTGCCAGCAGCCAGAGGATTGCAGATACGCAGTATTTT
-,TRBJ2-7,-,TRBV11-2,CASSLRTAKEQYF,TGTGCCAGCAGCTTAAGGACTGCTAAGGAGCAGTACTTC
-,TRBJ2-7,-,TRBV7-9,CASSLSDSYEQYF,TGTGCCAGCAGCTTATCCGACTCCTACGAGCAGTACTTC
-,TRBJ2-3,TRBD2,TRBV7-9,CASSLLAGGSTDTQYF,TGTGCCAGCAGCTTACTAGCGGGGGGCAGCACAGATACGCAGTATTTT
-,TRBJ1-2,TRBD1,TRBV19,CASSRDRGNYGYTF,TGTGCCAGTAGTCGGGACAGGGGGAACTATGGCTACACCTTC
-,TRBJ2-3,TRBD2,TRBV5-1,CASSGGTSADTQYF,TGCGCCAGCAGCGGAGGGACTAGCGCGGATACGCAGTATTTT
-,TRBJ2-7,-,TRBV11-3,CASPRRSSAAAYEQYF,TGTGCCAGCCCCCGCCGGTCTAGCGCTGCCGCCTACGAGCAGTACTTC
few,TRBJ1-1,-,TRBV28,CASSLKLNTEAFF,TGTGCCAGCAGTTTAAAGTTGAACACTGAAGCTTTCTTT
-,TRBJ2-3,TRBD2,TRBV5-4,CASSVRRGGGTNTQYF,TGTGCCAGCAGCGTACGTCGGGGCGGGGGGACTAATACGCAGTATTTT
-,TRBJ2-3,TRBD1,TRBV14,CASSPLRGPLRFRDTQYF,TGTGCCAGCAGCCCTCTCAGGGGGCCCCTACGCTTTAGGGATACGCAGTATTTT
-,TRBJ1-1,TRBD1,TRBV14,CASSRQGNTEAFF,TGTGCCAGCAGCCGACAGGGTAACACTGAAGCTTTCTTT
-,TRBJ1-4,-,TRBV7-2,CASSLSWGHSTNEKLFF,TGTGCCAGCAGCCTTAGTTGGGGGCACTCAACTAATGAAAAACTGTTTTTT
-,TRBJ1-5,TRBD1,TRBV27,CASSSYRGPNQPQHF,TGTGCCAGCAGTTCTTACAGGGGGCCGAATCAGCCCCAGCATTTT
-,TRBJ2-7,-,TRBV6-5,CASSYTTHSHEQYF,TGTGCCAGCAGTTATACCACACACAGCCACGAGCAGTACTTC
-,TRBJ1-2,-,TRBV7-9,CASSLGHQKTNYGYTF,TGTGCCAGCAGCTTAGGACACCAGAAAACTAACTATGGCTACACCTTC